This T cell receptor (beta chain) was found in a study of T cell changes during pregnancy in multiple sclerosis (dated by TCRdb to between 2018 and 2021). For the wider study: In women with multiple sclerosis, the researchers looked at how the T cell repertoire shifted as pregnancy progressed.

V loses 1 base of germline sequence and J loses 6 bases, and the interval between the two ends is 23 bases. The CDR3 covers 18 residues, taking in both the cysteine and the phenylalanine. The retained sequence is limited to the CDR3, 54 bases, with the frame set at the first base. The CDR1 and CDR2 encoded by the germline V gene (reference sequence) are LNHDA and SQIVND. Note on this clone: The specificity of this receptor is unknown. Qualities for individual bases were not recorded, and no much larger clone is one base off.

The library was produced with the immunoSEQ multiplex PCR assay. Sourced from immuneACCESS, this table was stored by TCRdb with only in-frame sequences that have V and J called. A share of the clones is absent; for the studies checked, an unresolved V gene accounts for under half, and the remainder has no known explanation. The table for this sample lists 49,000 or so clones; 92% of them were counted only once. The ten largest clones take up roughly 0.34% of the sample. Material: CD4+ T cells from peripheral blood mononuclear cells, obtained in the second trimester of pregnancy. The rearrangement combines TRBV19 with TRBJ2-3; the D gene is possibly TRBD1, with 6 bases matching. The clonotype was recovered from a female donor in good health, enrolled as a control in a pregnancy study. The DNA sequence is TGTGCCAGTAGTATAGGGGGGCCGGGCAGGGACCGCTCCGATACGCAGTATTTT. Translated, this is CASSIGGPGRDRSDTQYF.